The 5 T cell receptor beta chains given below trace back to one sample, sequenced in a study of early T cells in non-severe SARS-CoV-2 infection. MiXCR, run by TCRdb on the 5' RACE reads, gives a single entry per CDR3 protein. The sample has 70,000 to 85,000 distinct CDR3 sequences; 12% are singletons. Sequenced here: whole blood, sampled at baseline. The origin of the receptors is an adult who was a healthcare worker with PCR-confirmed SARS-CoV-2 infection or an uninfected control (not recorded which). The donor label of this sample is uncertain.

The rearrangement uses TRBV24-1 and TRBJ2-5; weak D call: TRBD1 (6 bases). The V end lost 3 bases, the J end lost 5 bases, and 12 bases lay between the germline ends. Germline values: CDR1 KGHDR, CDR2 SFDVKD. The CDR3 has 14 amino acids. CDR3: CATSDPLRGETQYF. In DNA form, the CDR3 reads TGTGCCACCAGTGATCCACTCAGGGGCGAGACCCAGTACTTC.

This clonotype was found a few times. V and J are TRBV5-1 and TRBJ2-3; 7 bases are a match to TRBD1. Looked up from germline, CDR1 is SGHRS and CDR2 is YFSETQ. With V trimmed by 9 bases and J by 4 bases, 11 bases remained unmatched. The CDR3 runs to 14 residues. Here the CDR3 reads CATKATGLADTQYF. Written as DNA, the CDR3 is TGCGCCACCAAGGCGACAGGGTTGGCAGATACGCAGTATTTT.

This clonotype was seen repeatedly, ten times or more. The chain joins TRBV12-3 or TRBV12-4 to TRBJ2-5; 12 bases are a match to TRBD2. V was pared by 1 base and J by 5 bases, with 2 bases of the junction left unmatched. The CDR3 has 15 residues. The CDR3 DNA reads as TGTGCCAGCAGTTTAGGACTAGCGGGGGATGAGACCCAGTACTTC. It is translated as CASSLGLAGDETQYF.

This clonotype showed up just a few times. V and J are TRBV11-2 and TRBJ2-1, with 7 bases fitting TRBD2. CDR3 size: 16 residues. In germline, CDR1 is SGHAT, CDR2 FQNNGV. J lost 1 base, V lost 3 bases, and 6 bases had no gene match. The DNA for the CDR3 is TGTGCCAGCAGCTTGATACTAGCGTCGTCCTACAATGAGCAGTTCTTC. Amino acid sequence: CASSLILASSYNEQFF.

The chain combines TRBV29-1 with TRBJ2-5, with D tentatively TRBD1 (5 bases). This CDR3 comprises 14 residues. V lost 4 bases, J lost 2 bases, and 14 bases lay in between. The germline CDR1 and CDR2 sequences are SQVTM and ANQGSEA. The CDR3 sequence: CSVVPTELQETQYF. The DNA for the CDR3 is TGCAGCGTTGTTCCGACAGAGCTTCAAGAGACCCAGTACTTC.